The 10 T cell receptor beta chains below all came from one sample that was sequenced in a study of identical twins. Via MiXCR, TCRdb re-called the 5' RACE reads, giving one row per CDR3 protein. The data show 500,000 or so distinct CDR3 sequences, roughly an eighth seen once. These data were likewise used in another study, on yellow fever vaccine responses in identical twins.

Sequences were obtained from CD4+ T cells sorted from blood. Every receptor here comes from a woman aged 18-35 years in good health.

CDR3 loop: CSARRGELQETQYF. The CDR3 DNA follows: TGCAGTGCTAGACGGGGAGAGCTACAAGAGACCCAGTACTTC. The chain has TRBV20-1 and TRBJ2-5, with a possible D match to TRBD2 (5 bases). Germline CDR1 DFQATT, CDR2 SNEGSKA (reference sequence). V was pared by 2 bases and J by 2 bases, with 12 bases between. This CDR3 comprises 14 residues.

This clonotype was picked up a small number of times. The J gene is TRBJ2-6, the V gene TRBV4-3; 12 nucleotides line up with TRBD1. Per the germline V gene, CDR1 is LGHNA and CDR2 is YSLEER. The V and J ends lost 2 bases and 1 base, in that order; junction bases with no gene match: 6. The CDR3 contains 19 residues. CDR3 DNA: TGCGCCAGCAGCCAAAATCCGGGACAGGGGGCTTCTGGGGCCAACGTCCTGACTTTC. Amino acids: CASSQNPGQGASGANVLTF.

This clonotype was picked up many times. The rearrangement joins TRBV20-1 to TRBJ2-1; D gene uncertain. CDR3 length equals 11 residues. Germline V gene sequence: CDR1 DFQATT, CDR2 SNEGSKA (reference sequence). Trimming took 3 bases from V and 5 from J, leaving 5 bases between them. The CDR3 loop is CSASGDNEQFF. Written as DNA, the CDR3 is TGCAGTGCTAGTGGCGACAATGAGCAGTTCTTC.

The table lists this clonotype with a few counts. The chain is built from TRBV9 and TRBJ2-3, with 9 bases matching TRBD2. The CDR3 loop spans 17 amino acids. CDR1 is SGDLS and CDR2 is YYNGEE in the germline V gene. The junction had 7 bases not matched to a gene; V was cut back by 0 bases and J by 2 bases. This chain's CDR3 is CASSVDPSGMVTDTQYF. The DNA for the CDR3 is TGTGCCAGCAGCGTAGATCCTAGCGGGATGGTCACAGATACGCAGTATTTT.

This chain links TRBV25-1 with TRBJ1-1; D gene unclear. The CDR3 is made up of 14 amino acids. Germline CDR1 reads MGHDK; CDR2 reads SYGVNS. V lost 1 base to trimming and J lost 1 base, with 7 bases between them. The CDR3 DNA reads as TGTGCCAGCAGTGAATGGGGTCAGAACACTGAAGCTTTCTTT. The encoded protein is CASSEWGQNTEAFF.

Ten or more counts support this clonotype. This sequence joins TRBV7-2 and TRBJ2-7; D is perhaps TRBD2 (5 bases). This CDR3 is built from 12 residues. Per the germline V gene, CDR1 is SGHTA and CDR2 is FQGNSA. Trimming took off 5 bases at V and 9 bases at J, with 14 bases between the two ends. In DNA, the CDR3 is TGTGCCAGCAGCCCCGACTATTTCGGGCAGTACTTC. Protein product: CASSPDYFGQYF.

This clonotype was counted between two and nine times. The chain is built from TRBV20-1 and TRBJ2-5; 7 bases map to TRBD1. V was clipped by 2 bases and J by 5 bases; unmatched bases: 11. Germline values: CDR1 DFQATT, CDR2 SNEGSKA (reference sequence). This CDR3 contains 15 residues. CDR3 DNA: TGCAGTGCTAGACCCTTCGACAGGGTGAGGGAGACCCAGTACTTC. It yields the protein CSARPFDRVRETQYF.

The chain recombines TRBV6-6 with TRBJ1-4; D is unresolved. The V end lost 2 bases, the J end lost 8 bases, and 9 bases lay between the germline ends. Per the germline V gene, CDR1 is MNHNY and CDR2 is SVGAGI (reference sequence). This CDR3 has 13 residues. CDR3: CASSYEGWEKLFF. CDR3 in DNA: TGTGCCAGCAGTTACGAGGGCTGGGAAAAACTGTTTTTT.

This clonotype was counted a few times. The J gene is TRBJ2-1, the V gene TRBV5-1; 7 nucleotides align to TRBD2. V was pared by 0 bases and J by 4 bases, with 7 bases of the junction left unmatched. The germline gives CDR1 SGHRS, CDR2 YFSETQ. This CDR3 region has 16 residues. The CDR3 DNA is TGCGCCAGCAGCTTGGGAGGGACTACGGGATACAATGAGCAGTTCTTC. Translation: CASSLGGTTGYNEQFF.

This clonotype was seen only a few times. The rearrangement links TRBV28 to TRBJ2-1; possibly TRBD1 for D (6 bases). The CDR3 is 16 residues long. V was cut by 5 bases and J by 7 bases, with 21 bases left in between. Germline CDR1 and CDR2: MDHEN and SYDVKM. CDR3 amino acids: CASSTRGRGWTNEQFF. The CDR3, as DNA: TGTGCCAGCAGTACCCGAGGCAGGGGATGGACAAATGAGCAGTTCTTC.